In this sample, the clone carrying this T cell receptor beta chain is medium-sized. The data were obtained in a study of T cell repertoires in aging, cancer and after chemotherapy. Rearranged V-D-J TRB sequences were amplified with a mixed TRB-A/B primer pool. TCRdb used MiXCR to reprocess the multiplex PCR reads, holding one entry per CDR3 protein. Among around 5,000 distinct CDR3 sequences listed, about 28% were seen once. The V end was cut by 1 base, the J end by 7 bases, with 13 bases between. From germline, CDR1 is SQVTM and CDR2 ANQGSEA. The CDR3 runs 13 residues. TCR beta rearrangements were amplified from peripheral blood genomic DNA.

The sequenced sample consisted of blood. The TCR was taken from a human donor in good health. This chain uses TRBV29-1 with TRBJ1-2; D uncertain. The CDR3 region has the DNA TGCAGCGTTGAAGCTACCCAGAGGTCTGGCTACACCTTC. This gives the protein CSVEATQRSGYTF.